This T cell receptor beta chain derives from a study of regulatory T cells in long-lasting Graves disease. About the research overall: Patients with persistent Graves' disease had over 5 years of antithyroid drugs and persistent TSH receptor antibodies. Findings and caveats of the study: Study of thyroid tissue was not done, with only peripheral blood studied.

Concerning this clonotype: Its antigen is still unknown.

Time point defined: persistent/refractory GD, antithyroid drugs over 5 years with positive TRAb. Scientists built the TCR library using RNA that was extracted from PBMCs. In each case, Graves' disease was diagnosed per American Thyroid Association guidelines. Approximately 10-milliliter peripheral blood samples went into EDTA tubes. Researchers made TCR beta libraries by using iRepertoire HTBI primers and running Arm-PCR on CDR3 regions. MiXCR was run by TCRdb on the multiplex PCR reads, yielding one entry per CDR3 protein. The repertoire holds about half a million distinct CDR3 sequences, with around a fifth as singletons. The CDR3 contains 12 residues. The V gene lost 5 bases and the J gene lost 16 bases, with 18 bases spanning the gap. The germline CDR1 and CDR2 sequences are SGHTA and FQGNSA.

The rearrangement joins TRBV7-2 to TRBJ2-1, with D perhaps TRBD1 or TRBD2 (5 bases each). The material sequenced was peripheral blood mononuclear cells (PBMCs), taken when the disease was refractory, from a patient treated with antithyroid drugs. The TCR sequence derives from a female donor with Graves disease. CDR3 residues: CASSPGASTPFF. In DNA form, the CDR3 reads TGTGCCAGCAGCCCCGGGGCCAGTACCCCCTTCTTC.